This entry lists 6 T cell receptor beta chains sequenced from one sample in a study of vaccination and CD4 T cells after COVID-19. These receptors are not linked to any known antigen. Treatment in this sample: roughly 11-day PBMC culture with coronavirus spike peptide pools or control peptides (ViraFEST assay). Researchers used the Oncomine TCR Beta short-read assay to sequence DNA from cultured CD4+ T cells. TCRdb used MiXCR to reprocess the PCR reads, holding one entry per CDR3 protein. The sample holds thousands of distinct CDR3 sequences; about a fifth are singletons and the top ten take around 21%. The specimen was CD4+ T cells from blood, cultured in vitro, collected after SARS-CoV-2 vaccination. The receptor set was obtained from a human donor who had recovered from COVID-19.

The chain employs TRBV21-1 and TRBJ2-3; the table's D call, TRBD1, was not checked against the DNA. TRBV21-1 is a listed pseudogene. The CDR3 contains 17 residues. CDR3 loop: CASRVKFPGSIWDTQYF. In DNA form, the CDR3 reads TGTGCCAGCAGGGTGAAATTCCCGGGGTCCATCTGGGATACGCAGTATTTT.

This clonotype was found a few times. One end of the junction varies from germline; a read error may be responsible. The chain combines TRBV6-5 with TRBJ2-3; unclear D gene. The CDR3 is made up of 14 amino acids. Per the germline V gene, CDR1 is MNHEY and CDR2 is SVGAGI. The CDR3 sequence is CASSYSATADTQYF. The CDR3 region has the DNA TGTGCCAGCAGCTACTCGGCTACCGCGGATACGCAGTATTTT.

The gene calls are TRBV7-2 and TRBJ1-2, with no clear D. CDR3 length: 15 amino acids. V was cut by 5 bases and J by 3 bases, with 16 bases left in between. Germline CDR1 SGHTA, CDR2 FQGNSA. CDR3 nucleotides: TGTGCCAGCAGCCCGGACCGGGGTAGGGACTATGGCTACACCTTC. It translates to CASSPDRGRDYGYTF.

J is TRBJ1-5 and V is TRBV19; tentatively, D is TRBD1 (6 bases). The CDR3 spans 13 residues. CDR1 is LNHDA and CDR2 is SQIVND in the germline V gene (reference sequence). The germline V and J ends were trimmed by 6 bases and 4 bases, with 10 bases remaining between them. The CDR3 DNA sequence: TGTGCCAGTAGAAGGGGGGGGAATCAGCCCCAGCATTTT. Amino acids: CASRRGGNQPQHF.

A few counts support this clonotype. The rearrangement links TRBV5-8 to TRBJ1-5; 8 bases line up with TRBD1. Germline V gene lookup returns CDR1 SGHTS and CDR2 YDEGEE. V lost 4 bases to trimming and J lost 2 bases; unmatched junction nucleotides: 5. The CDR3 totals 15 residues. Written as DNA, the CDR3 is TGTGCCAGCAGCCGTGACAGGGGAGGCAATCAGCCCCAGCATTTT. This translates into CASSRDRGGNQPQHF. Based on the CDR3 plus reference TRBV5-8 and TRBJ1-5, the full variable domain is EAGVTQSPTHLIKTRGQQATLRCSPISGHTSVYWYQQALGLGLQFLLWYDEGEERNRGNFPPRFSGRQFPNYSSELNVNALELEDSALYLCASSRDRGGNQPQHFGDGTRLSIL.

This clonotype is termed medium-sized (0.01 to 0.1%). The J gene is TRBJ2-5, the V gene TRBV7-2; 8 bases line up with TRBD2. V trimming: 4 bases; J trimming: 5 bases; junction bases outside the gene matches: 9. This CDR3 has 15 amino acids. Germline values: CDR1 SGHTA, CDR2 FQGNSA. CDR3 loop: CASSYQTGGRETQYF. CDR3 DNA: TGTGCCAGCAGCTATCAGACAGGCGGGAGGGAGACCCAGTACTTC.